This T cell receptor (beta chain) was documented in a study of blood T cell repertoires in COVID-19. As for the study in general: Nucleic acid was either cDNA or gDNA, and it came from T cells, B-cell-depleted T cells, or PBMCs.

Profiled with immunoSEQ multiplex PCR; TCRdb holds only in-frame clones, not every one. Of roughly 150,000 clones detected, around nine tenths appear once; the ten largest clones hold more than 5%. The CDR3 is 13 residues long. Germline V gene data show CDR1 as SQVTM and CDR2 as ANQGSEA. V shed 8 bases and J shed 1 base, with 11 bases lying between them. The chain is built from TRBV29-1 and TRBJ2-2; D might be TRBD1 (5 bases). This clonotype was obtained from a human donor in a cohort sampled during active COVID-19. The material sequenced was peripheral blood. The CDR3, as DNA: TGCAGCTGCCCCCAGGGGAACACCGGGGAGCTGTTTTTT. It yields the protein CSCPQGNTGELFF.